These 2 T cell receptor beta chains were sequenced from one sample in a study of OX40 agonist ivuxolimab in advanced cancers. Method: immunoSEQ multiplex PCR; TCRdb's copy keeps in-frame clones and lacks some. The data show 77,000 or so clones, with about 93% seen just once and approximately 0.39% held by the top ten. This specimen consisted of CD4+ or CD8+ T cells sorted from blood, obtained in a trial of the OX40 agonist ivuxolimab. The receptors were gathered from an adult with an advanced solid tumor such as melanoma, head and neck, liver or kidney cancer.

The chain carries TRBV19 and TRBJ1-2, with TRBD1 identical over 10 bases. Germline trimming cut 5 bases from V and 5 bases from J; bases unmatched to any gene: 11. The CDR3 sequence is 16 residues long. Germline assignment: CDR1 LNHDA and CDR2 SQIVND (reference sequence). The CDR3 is CASSSLAGTGAYGYTF. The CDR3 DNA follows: TGTGCCAGTAGTTCCCTAGCCGGGACAGGGGCTTATGGCTACACCTTC. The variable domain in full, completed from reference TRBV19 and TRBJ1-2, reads DGGITQSPKYLFRKEGQNVTLSCEQNLNHDAMYWYRQDPGQGLRLIYYSQIVNDFQKGDIAEGYSVSREKKESFPLTVTSAQKNPTAFYLCASSSLAGTGAYGYTFGSGTRLTVV.

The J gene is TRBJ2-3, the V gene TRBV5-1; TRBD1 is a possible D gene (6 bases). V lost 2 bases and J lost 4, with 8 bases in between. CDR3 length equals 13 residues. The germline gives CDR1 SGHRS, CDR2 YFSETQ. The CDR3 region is CASSFSGADTQYF. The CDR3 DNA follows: TGCGCCAGCAGCTTTTCAGGGGCAGATACGCAGTATTTT.